Below, 32 T cell receptor beta chains from the same sample are listed, as sequenced in a study of beta chain features in type 1 diabetes. Study results and limitations: When Type 1 diabetes patients were examined, their TCRB CDR3s proved moderately but significantly shorter in all four CD4+ subsets.

The whole isolated RNA underwent reverse transcription, so sequencing captured expressed TCRB transcripts. Profiled with immunoSEQ multiplex PCR; TCRdb holds only in-frame clones, not every one. Counted here are around 25,000 clones, about 69% occurring once; the ten biggest clones make up about 3.9%. Their antigen targets remain unknown. Sequenced material: Tregs from blood. The receptors here all came from a man aged 18-30 years with type 1 diabetes.

The V call is TRBV5-6, the J call TRBJ2-3; D is perhaps TRBD1 (6 bases). This CDR3 is built from 13 residues. Trimming took 4 bases from V and 4 from J, leaving 10 bases between them. Germline CDR1 and CDR2: SGHDT and YYEEEE. The CDR3 DNA is TGTGCCAGCAGCCTGAGGGGGTCAGATACGCAGTATTTT. It specifies CASSLRGSDTQYF. Full variable domain (outside the CDR3, taken from reference TRBV5-6 and TRBJ2-3): DAGVTQSPTHLIKTRGQQVTLRCSPKSGHDTVSWYQQALGQGPQFIFQYYEEEERQRGNFPDRFSGHQFPNYSSELNVNALLLGDSALYLCASSLRGSDTQYFGPGTRLTVL.

The rearrangement joins TRBV5-1 to TRBJ2-7; 9 bases map to TRBD1. Per germline, CDR1 SGHRS and CDR2 YFSETQ. CDR3 length equals 14 residues. The ends lost 3 bases at V and 3 bases at J; junction bases unmatched: 4. This CDR3 reads CASSSRTGDYEQYF. The CDR3 nucleotides are TGCGCCAGCAGCTCACGGACAGGGGACTACGAGCAGTACTTC.

This CDR3 reads CASSPLVGGTEAFF. The CDR3 DNA reads as TGTGCCAGCAGCCCCCTCGTGGGGGGCACTGAAGCTTTCTTT. The V gene is TRBV7-9, the J gene TRBJ1-1; D perhaps matches TRBD1 (5 bases). Deletions cut 5 bases from V and 4 bases from J, with 14 bases between. The CDR3 runs 14 residues. Germline V gene sequence: CDR1 SEHNR, CDR2 FQNEAQ (reference sequence).

The J gene is TRBJ2-5, the V gene TRBV5-4; D gene unclear. The CDR3 has 15 amino acids. With 5 bases removed from V and 2 bases from J, the gap between germline ends came to 16 bases. From germline, CDR1 is SGHNT and CDR2 YYREEE (reference sequence). The DNA of the CDR3 is TGTGCCAGCAGTGCGGCCGTAAGGTGGCAAGAGACCCAGTACTTC. It is translated as CASSAAVRWQETQYF.

The chain links TRBV6-6 to TRBJ2-7; TRBD1 matches 8 bases. This CDR3 contains 16 residues. V shed 5 bases, J shed 7 bases, and the junction held 16 bases outside the gene matches. Germline V gene sequence: CDR1 MNHNY, CDR2 SVGAGI (reference sequence). The CDR3, as DNA: TGTGCCAGCAGTCACCTGACAGGGGACCTAATGAGGGAGCAGTACTTC. Translated: CASSHLTGDLMREQYF.

The CDR3 DNA reads TGTGCCAGTAGTCCATGGACAGGGGGCGTAACTGAAGCTTTCTTT. This sequence encodes CASSPWTGGVTEAFF. V usage is TRBV19 and J usage is TRBJ1-1, with TRBD1 identical over 11 bases. The V and J ends lost 5 bases and 5 bases, in that order; junction bases with no gene match: 7. This CDR3 has 15 residues. CDR1 LNHDA and CDR2 SQIVND come from the germline V gene (reference sequence).

The CDR3 nucleotides read TGTGCCAGCAGAGACAAGAACACTGAAGCTTTCTTT. Its translation is CASRDKNTEAFF. This chain links TRBV2 with TRBJ1-1; D is unresolved. This CDR3 spans 12 amino acids. The V gene's germline CDR1 is SNHLY and CDR2 FYNNEI. Between the trimmed V and J ends, which lost 6 bases and 1 base, there was a span of 6 bases.

There are a few counts of this clone. The chain uses TRBV28 and TRBJ2-7; possibly TRBD2 for D (6 bases). Germline assignment: CDR1 MDHEN and CDR2 SYDVKM. The V end was cut by 5 bases, the J end by 0 bases, with 14 bases between. The CDR3 has 15 amino acids. The CDR3 DNA sequence: TGTGCCAGCAGTCCCGGAGGGGCCCTCTCCTACGAGCAGTACTTC. It yields the protein CASSPGGALSYEQYF. Combining the CDR3 with reference TRBV28 and TRBJ2-7 gives the whole variable domain DVKVTQSSRYLVKRTGEKVFLECVQDMDHENMFWYRQDPGLGLRLIYFSYDVKMKEKGDIPEGYSVSREKKERFSLILESASTNQTSMYLCASSPGGALSYEQYFGPGTRLTVT.

This clone was seen only a few times. This sequence joins TRBV10-3 and TRBJ1-2; TRBD1 matches 8 bases. J lost 3 bases, V lost 0 bases, and 3 bases had no gene match. The V gene's germline CDR1 is ENHRY and CDR2 SYGVKD. The CDR3 has 15 amino acids. This chain's CDR3 is CAISESATGDYGYTF. In nucleotides, the CDR3 is TGTGCCATCAGTGAGTCCGCGACAGGGGACTATGGCTACACCTTC.

This rearrangement joins TRBV6-5 to TRBJ2-3, with 7 bases identical to TRBD1. V dropped 0 bases and J dropped 9; count of bases not matched to a gene: 3. Germline CDR1 reads MNHEY; CDR2 reads SVGAGI. This CDR3 spans 13 amino acids. The CDR3 DNA sequence: TGTGCCAGCAGTTACTCAAGGGGGCCCACGCAGTATTTT. Translation: CASSYSRGPTQYF.

V is TRBV5-4 and J is TRBJ2-3, with 7 bases lining up with TRBD2. Losses at the gene ends were 3 bases for V and 4 bases for J; bases not matched to a gene: 17. Germline V gene sequence: CDR1 SGHNT, CDR2 YYREEE (reference sequence). CDR3 length: 18 residues. The CDR3: CASSWGGSGGIVADTQYF. CDR3 nucleotide sequence: TGTGCCAGCAGCTGGGGAGGGAGTGGCGGGATCGTTGCAGATACGCAGTATTTT.

The rearrangement uses TRBV29-1 and TRBJ2-1, with D possibly matching TRBD1 (6 bases). V was cut by 7 bases and J by 2 bases, with 12 bases left in between. From germline, CDR1 is SQVTM and CDR2 ANQGSEA. This CDR3 has 13 residues. As DNA, the CDR3 is TGCAGCGCCCTCAGGGGACCCTACAATGAGCAGTTCTTC. Encoded protein: CSALRGPYNEQFF.

This clone was picked up one time. The chain couples TRBV20-1 to TRBJ2-5; D is ambiguous. The CDR3 consists of 11 residues. Trimming removed 7 bases from V and 5 bases from J, with 11 bases in between. Germline CDR1 DFQATT, CDR2 SNEGSKA (reference sequence). Written as DNA, the CDR3 is TGCAGTGTCGGGTCCCGGGAGACCCAGTACTTC. This sequence encodes CSVGSRETQYF.

This clone was detected once. Other nucleotide sequences from this sample produce the same CDR3. The CDR3 sequence is CASSPGQGSNEQYF. The CDR3 DNA is TGTGCCAGCAGCCCTGGACAGGGCAGTAACGAGCAGTACTTC. This rearrangement joins TRBV7-9 to TRBJ2-7; TRBD1 aligns across 8 bases. V gave up 5 bases and J gave up 5 bases; unmatched junction bases: 8. This CDR3 contains 14 residues. From germline, CDR1 is SEHNR and CDR2 FQNEAQ (reference sequence).

CDR3 sequence (DNA): TGCGCCAGCAGCTTTACAGGGGGCATCACTGAAGCTTTCTTT. It yields the protein CASSFTGGITEAFF. V and J are TRBV5-1 and TRBJ1-1; TRBD1 matches at 9 bases. CDR1 is SGHRS, CDR2 YFSETQ, per germline. The CDR3 runs to 14 residues. V lost 2 bases to trimming and J lost 4 bases; unmatched junction nucleotides: 3. Drawing the rest from reference TRBV5-1 and TRBJ1-1, the complete variable domain is KAGVTQTPRYLIKTRGQQVTLSCSPISGHRSVSWYQQTPGQGLQFLFEYFSETQRNKGNFPGRFSGRQFSNSRSEMNVSTLELGDSALYLCASSFTGGITEAFFGQGTRLTVV.

The genes are TRBV7-7 and TRBJ2-3, with 9 bases lining up with TRBD1. Trimming removed 6 bases from V and 2 bases from J; junction bases left unmatched: 6. The germline gives CDR1 SSHAT, CDR2 FNYEAQ (reference sequence). The CDR3 is 15 amino acids. The CDR3 region has the DNA TGTGCCAGCAGGGCCGGGACAGGGCCCACAGATACGCAGTATTTT. As protein: CASRAGTGPTDTQYF.

This chain links TRBV30 with TRBJ2-3; 10 bases line up with TRBD2. The junction had 8 bases not matched to a gene; V was cut back by 8 bases and J by 3 bases. Germline-derived CDR1 and CDR2 are GTSNPN and SVGIG (reference sequence). There are 14 residues in the CDR3. CDR3 sequence: CARKTSGLTDTQYF. The DNA for the CDR3 is TGTGCCCGAAAGACTAGCGGGCTGACAGATACGCAGTATTTT. Looking up the rest from reference TRBV30 and TRBJ2-3 gives the full variable domain: SQTIHQWPATLVQPVGSPLSLECTVEGTSNPNLYWYRQAAGRGLQLLFYSVGIGQISSEVPQNLSASRPQDRQFILSSKKLLLSDSGFYLCARKTSGLTDTQYFGPGTRLTVL.

This clone was seen only a few times. The chain joins TRBV29-1 to TRBJ2-7, with D possibly matching TRBD1 (6 bases). CDR1 and CDR2 from the germline V gene are SQVTM and ANQGSEA. The CDR3 totals 15 residues. The V and J ends lost 4 bases and 0 bases respectively, with 16 bases between them. The CDR3 reads CSVALYRETSYEQYF. The DNA for the CDR3 is TGCAGCGTTGCTCTCTACAGGGAAACCTCCTACGAGCAGTACTTC.

The chain employs TRBV6-5 and TRBJ2-1, with 8 bases fitting TRBD2. The germline CDR1 and CDR2 sequences are MNHEY and SVGAGI. The CDR3 extends over 15 amino acids. V lost 6 bases and J lost 2; bases outside the gene matches: 6. The CDR3, as DNA: TGTGCCAGCAGCCTAATAGCGGGAACCTACAATGAGCAGTTCTTC. It is translated as CASSLIAGTYNEQFF.

V and J are TRBV7-8 and TRBJ1-5, with D hard to call. The length of the CDR3 is 13 residues. V lost 3 bases and J lost 8, with 11 bases in between. Germline CDR1 is SGHVS and CDR2 is FQNEAQ. The CDR3, as DNA: TGTGCCAGCAGCTTCGGGCCAGCGGAGCCCCAGCATTTT. As protein: CASSFGPAEPQHF.

The V call is TRBV29-1, the J call TRBJ2-7; D perhaps matches TRBD1 (6 bases). Germline V gene data show CDR1 as SQVTM and CDR2 as ANQGSEA. The CDR3 length is 14 residues. The germline V and J ends were trimmed by 3 bases and 0 bases, with 12 bases remaining between them. CDR3 sequence reads: CSVEGQGNSYEQYF. In nucleotides, the CDR3 is TGCAGCGTTGAGGGTCAGGGGAACTCCTACGAGCAGTACTTC.

The rearrangement uses TRBV7-2 and TRBJ2-2; TRBD2 matches at 8 bases. The CDR3 contains 15 residues. The germline CDR1 and CDR2 sequences are SGHTA and FQGNSA. The CDR3 loop is CGTRGGASNTGELFF. CDR3 nucleotides: TGTGGAACACGGGGGGGGGCCTCGAACACCGGGGAGCTGTTTTTT.

The chain uses TRBV9 and TRBJ2-3, with TRBD1 identical over 9 bases. Unmatched junction bases numbered 5, after V lost 0 bases and J lost 6 bases. Per germline, CDR1 SGDLS and CDR2 YYNGEE. The CDR3 extends over 15 amino acids. For the CDR3, the DNA is TGTGCCAGCAGCGTAGAAGGGACAGGGATGGATACGCAGTATTTT. Protein: CASSVEGTGMDTQYF.

The V call is TRBV5-6, the J call TRBJ2-1, with 11 bases identical to TRBD2. This CDR3 comprises 15 residues. V gave up 2 bases and J gave up 10 bases; unmatched junction bases: 8. CDR1 and CDR2 from the germline V gene are SGHDT and YYEEEE. In nucleotides, the CDR3 is TGTGCCAGCAGCTTCCGAAGAACTAGCGGGGGAGAGCAGTTCTTC. This encodes CASSFRRTSGGEQFF.

CDR3 region: CSASYGGNQPQHF. The CDR3 DNA reads as TGCAGCGCCTCGTACGGGGGCAATCAGCCCCAGCATTTT. The chain employs TRBV29-1 and TRBJ1-5; D is undetermined. The germline V gene encodes CDR1 SQVTM and CDR2 ANQGSEA. V dropped 7 bases and J dropped 2 bases, with 12 bases sitting between them. This CDR3 has 13 residues. Using reference TRBV29-1 and TRBJ1-5 for the parts outside the CDR3, the full variable domain is SAVISQKPSRDICQRGTSLTIQCQVDSQVTMMFWYRQQPGQSLTLIATANQGSEATYESGFVIDKFPISRPNLTFSTLTVSNMSPEDSSIYLCSASYGGNQPQHFGDGTRLSIL.

The chain joins TRBV18 to TRBJ1-2, with 9 bases that match TRBD1. J lost 5 bases, V lost 2 bases, and 3 bases had no gene match. The CDR3 length is 14 residues. Germline values: CDR1 KGHSH, CDR2 LQKENI. CDR3 residues: CASSPYGQGYGYTF. The DNA for the CDR3 is TGTGCCAGCTCACCATACGGACAGGGGTATGGCTACACCTTC. The entire variable domain, with the rest obtained from reference TRBV18 and TRBJ1-2, is as follows: NAGVMQNPRHLVRRRGQEARLRCSPMKGHSHVYWYRQLPEEGLKFMVYLQKENIIDESGMPKERFSAEFPKEGPSILRIQQVVRGDSAAYFCASSPYGQGYGYTFGSGTRLTVV.

The chain combines TRBV7-6 with TRBJ2-7; D uncertain. Germline CDR1 reads SGHVS; CDR2 reads FNYEAQ. V was pared by 4 bases and J by 0 bases, with 4 bases between. The CDR3 covers 12 residues. The CDR3 protein is CASSSFSYEQYF. DNA for the CDR3: TGTGCCAGCAGCTCTTTCTCCTACGAGCAGTACTTC.

The rearrangement links TRBV18 to TRBJ1-1; D is unclear. Trimming took off 2 bases at V and 8 bases at J, with 6 bases between the two ends. CDR1 is KGHSH, CDR2 LQKENI, per germline. The CDR3 extends over 11 amino acids. This CDR3 is CASSPGTEAFF. CDR3 DNA: TGTGCCAGCTCACCAGGTACAGAAGCTTTCTTT.

DNA of the CDR3: TGCGCCAGCAGCCAACGCCTCGGGACAGCAAATAATTCACCCCTCCACTTT. It codes for CASSQRLGTANNSPLHF. The chain recombines TRBV4-3 with TRBJ1-6; TRBD1 agrees at 7 bases. In germline, CDR1 is LGHNA, CDR2 YSLEER. This CDR3 region has 17 residues. The trim removed 2 bases at V and 5 bases at J, leaving 9 bases unmatched.

This rearrangement joins TRBV6-1 to TRBJ2-6, with D possibly matching TRBD2 (5 bases). The germline V gene encodes CDR1 MNHNS and CDR2 SASEGT. With 5 bases removed from V and 7 bases from J, the gap between germline ends came to 9 bases. The CDR3 spans 13 residues. The CDR3 is CASSSGNANVLTF. CDR3 sequence (DNA): TGTGCCAGCAGTTCGGGGAATGCCAACGTCCTGACTTTC.

The rearrangement links TRBV11-2 to TRBJ2-1; D unresolved. V gave up 3 bases and J gave up 6 bases, with 18 bases separating them. This CDR3 is built from 16 residues. Germline V gene sequence: CDR1 SGHAT, CDR2 FQNNGV. CDR3 sequence (DNA): TGTGCCAGCAGCTTTGGCTCAAGTGGGCTTGGCAATGAGCAGTTCTTC. Protein product: CASSFGSSGLGNEQFF.

The chain is built from TRBV18 and TRBJ2-2; possible D gene TRBD2, 6 bases. The CDR3 is made up of 14 amino acids. In germline, CDR1 is KGHSH, CDR2 LQKENI. The V gene lost 2 bases and the J gene lost 5 bases, with 9 bases spanning the gap. CDR3 sequence reads: CASSPRDSTGELFF. The CDR3 DNA reads as TGTGCCAGCTCACCAAGGGACTCGACCGGGGAGCTGTTTTTT. Filled out from reference TRBV18 and TRBJ2-2, the complete variable domain reads NAGVMQNPRHLVRRRGQEARLRCSPMKGHSHVYWYRQLPEEGLKFMVYLQKENIIDESGMPKERFSAEFPKEGPSILRIQQVVRGDSAAYFCASSPRDSTGELFFGEGSRLTVL.